This is a list of T cell receptor beta chains from one sample in a study of regulatory T cells in long-lasting Graves disease. TCRdb re-derived calls from the multiplex PCR reads in MiXCR, one entry per CDR3 protein. The repertoire consists of about 430,000 distinct CDR3 sequences, with around 16% occurring once and the leading ten covering roughly 7.7%. This sample was shared with a second study, whose subject was T cells in Graves' hyperthyroidism and ophthalmopathy.

The starting material was peripheral blood mononuclear cells (PBMCs), obtained at new diagnosis, from a patient treated with antithyroid drugs. The receptor source for this set is a woman aged 35 to 49 with Graves disease. Both conserved end residues are part of each CDR3. A D gene is named only where the DNA matches it firmly. Clone size is shown for a subset of rows, as once, few, many or a class of expanded clone.

V gene	D gene	clone size	J gene	CDR3 DNA	CDR3 protein
TRBV20-1	TRBD2	many	TRBJ2-1	TGCAGTGGGGGGGGACTCTACAATGAGCAGTTCTTC	CSGGGLYNEQFF
TRBV20-1	TRBD2	many	TRBJ2-5	TGCAGTGCTAGAACGGGTAGCGGGGTGGAGACCCAGTACTTC	CSARTGSGVETQYF
TRBV28	TRBD1	many	TRBJ2-7	TGTGCCAGCAGCTCGACAGGGCTGGGCGAGCAGTACTTC	CASSSTGLGEQYF
TRBV11-1	-	-	TRBJ1-2	TGCGCCAGCAGCTTTGGATACTATGGCTACACCTTC	CASSFGYYGYTF
TRBV15	TRBD2	many	TRBJ2-7	TGTGCCACCAGCAGTCTCACTAGCGGACTCTCCTACGAGCAGTACTTC	CATSSLTSGLSYEQYF
TRBV18	-	many	TRBJ2-3	TGTGCCAGCTCAAAAAGGGACACCCTCACAGATACGCAGTATTTT	CASSKRDTLTDTQYF
TRBV5-6	-	many	TRBJ2-2	TGTGCCAGCAGCTTGCCGGGAGCGAACACCGGGGAGCTGTTTTTT	CASSLPGANTGELFF
TRBV6-2/TRBV6-3	TRBD2	many	TRBJ2-1	TGTGCCAGCAGGGGACTACGTGACAATGAGCAGTTCTTC	CASRGLRDNEQFF
TRBV27	TRBD1	many	TRBJ1-5	TGTGCCAGCAGTCCCGGGACAGGGTGGAATCAGCCCCAGCATTTT	CASSPGTGWNQPQHF
TRBV7-9	TRBD2	-	TRBJ2-3	TGTGCCAGCAGCTCCCCCCCCGCGGGAGTCACAGATACGCAGTATTTT	CASSSPPAGVTDTQYF
TRBV6-1	TRBD1	-	TRBJ1-2	TGTGCCAGCAGCAGGACAGGGAGTGTTGGCTACACCTTC	CASSRTGSVGYTF
TRBV2	TRBD2	many	TRBJ2-1	TGTGCCAGCACCCGAATCCTTACTAGCGGGAGGTTTCGGAATGAGCAGTTCTTC	CASTRILTSGRFRNEQFF
TRBV9	-	-	TRBJ2-2	TGTGCCAGCAGCGGAGAGGAGTGGGCGAACACCGGGGAGCTGTTTTTT	CASSGEEWANTGELFF
TRBV7-2	TRBD2	many	TRBJ2-3	TGTGCCAGCAGCTTAGCGCGAACTAGCGGTTATACGCAGTATTTT	CASSLARTSGYTQYF
TRBV11-2	-	many	TRBJ1-5	TGTGCCAGCAGCGCGGGATTCAATCAGCCCCAGCATTTT	CASSAGFNQPQHF
TRBV12-3/TRBV12-4	-	-	TRBJ1-4	TGTGCCAGCAGTACCAACCAGGGGCGGGGTAAACTGTTTTTT	CASSTNQGRGKLFF
TRBV24-1	-	many	TRBJ2-1	TGTGCCACCAGTGACCCGGGCCCCCAGCAGTTCTTC	CATSDPGPQQFF
TRBV28	-	many	TRBJ2-7	TGTGCCAGCACCATCTCGGAAGCCCGTAAGCCCTACGAGCAGTACTTC	CASTISEARKPYEQYF
TRBV7-9	TRBD2	-	TRBJ2-2	TGTGCCAGCAGCTCTCTAGCGGGAGAACCCGGGGAGCTGTTTTTT	CASSSLAGEPGELFF
TRBV5-5	TRBD2	-	TRBJ2-1	TGTGCCAGCAGCAGGGTAGCGGGAAATAATGAGCAGTTCTTC	CASSRVAGNNEQFF
TRBV6-1	-	many	TRBJ2-1	TGTGCCAGCAGCTCCAGCACTGGGGACTACAATGAGCAGTTCTTC	CASSSSTGDYNEQFF
TRBV11-3	-	many	TRBJ2-2	TGTGCCAGCAGCTCTGGTGGGGTCCCCGGGGAGCTGTTTTTT	CASSSGGVPGELFF
TRBV6-1	-	-	TRBJ2-7	TGTGCCAGCAGTCTGGTCAGCGACCACGAGCAGTACTTC	CASSLVSDHEQYF
TRBV11-2	TRBD2	-	TRBJ2-2	TGTGCCAGCAGCTTAGAGGGGACTAGCGGGAATTTTTTTTTCTCCGGGGAGCTGTTTTTT	CASSLEGTSGNFFFSGELFF
TRBV28	-	many	TRBJ1-4	TGTGCCAGCAGTTTATATCAGGGTGCAACTAATGAAAAACTGTTTTTT	CASSLYQGATNEKLFF
TRBV20-1	-	many	TRBJ1-5	TGCAGTGCCAATGGACAGCCCAATCAGCCCCAGCATTTT	CSANGQPNQPQHF
TRBV5-1	TRBD1	few	TRBJ1-5	TGCGCCAGCAGACAGGGGGCGGGCCAGCCCCAGCATTTT	CASRQGAGQPQHF
TRBV14	-	many	TRBJ2-7	TGTGCCAGCAGCCAATCGGTTTCCTACGAGCAGTACTTC	CASSQSVSYEQYF
TRBV6-2/TRBV6-3	TRBD2	many	TRBJ2-3	TGTGCCAGCAGTTATCTAGCGGGAGGCCAGGATACGCAGTATTTT	CASSYLAGGQDTQYF
TRBV6-2/TRBV6-3	-	many	TRBJ2-3	TGTGCCAGCAATAAAGGGACAGATACGCAGTATTTT	CASNKGTDTQYF
TRBV20-1	-	few	TRBJ2-3	TGCAGTGCTATTGGAACCCTAACGGGACCCACAGATGCGCAGTATTTT	CSAIGTLTGPTDAQYF
TRBV6-2/TRBV6-3	-	many	TRBJ2-7	TGTGCCAGCAGTTACCTACTTTCTACCGGGACTCGTATGCGTGCCTACGAGCAGTACTTC	CASSYLLSTGTRMRAYEQYF
TRBV9	-	many	TRBJ1-6	TGTGCCAGCAGCGTAGAGGCAAGAGATAATTCACCCCTCCACTTT	CASSVEARDNSPLHF
TRBV24-1	TRBD2	-	TRBJ2-1	TGTGCCACCAGAGCCGGGAGGGCCTACAATGAGCAGTTCTTC	CATRAGRAYNEQFF
TRBV6-1	TRBD1	many	TRBJ2-7	TGTGCCAGCATAAACGCCGGGACAGGGGCCTACGAGCAGTACTTC	CASINAGTGAYEQYF
TRBV12-3/TRBV12-4	TRBD1	many	TRBJ2-5	TGTGCCAGCAGTCAATACGGACAGGCAGAGACCCAGTACTTC	CASSQYGQAETQYF
TRBV5-6	-	few	TRBJ1-5	TGTGCCAGCAACAGGGCCCTTGGCAATCAGCCCCAGCATTTT	CASNRALGNQPQHF
TRBV2	TRBD1	many	TRBJ2-7	TGTGCCAGCAGTGAAGGGGACAGGGTTGGCGAGCAGTACTTC	CASSEGDRVGEQYF
TRBV20-1	TRBD1	many	TRBJ1-2	TGCAGTGCGAACGTGCCGGGACAGGACTATGGCTACACCTTC	CSANVPGQDYGYTF
TRBV10-1	TRBD1	few	TRBJ2-1	TGCGCCAGCAGCCGGGACAGGGAAGGGGCCTACAATGAGCAGTTCTTC	CASSRDREGAYNEQFF
TRBV7-9	-	many	TRBJ1-1	TGTGCCAGCAGCCCACTAGTTCAAGGTCACACTGAAGCTTTCTTT	CASSPLVQGHTEAFF
TRBV11-2	TRBD2	many	TRBJ2-7	TGTGCCAGCAGCTTAGATTTGGCTAGCGGGGCCTACGAGCAGTACTTC	CASSLDLASGAYEQYF
TRBV7-2	TRBD2	few	TRBJ2-3	TGTGCCAGCAGCTTAGGTTCTGTGATTAGCGGGACAACAGATACGCAGTATTTT	CASSLGSVISGTTDTQYF
TRBV19	-	-	TRBJ2-5	TGTGCCAGTAGTATAGAGGGCAAGACCCAGTACTTC	CASSIEGKTQYF
TRBV7-2	-	few	TRBJ1-5	TGTGCCAGCAGCTTGAGGGCCGGGGATAGCAATCAGCCCCAGCATTTT	CASSLRAGDSNQPQHF